The 20 T cell receptor beta chains listed next were all sequenced from one sample in a study of T cell changes during pregnancy in multiple sclerosis. The protocol was immunoSEQ multiplex PCR, while the TCRdb copy is restricted to in-frame clones and leaves out a portion. This table holds some 76,000 clones, around 90% found once. The specimen comprised CD4+ T cells from peripheral blood mononuclear cells, sampled after pregnancy. These receptors were obtained from a female donor with multiple sclerosis, enrolled in a pregnancy study.

The rearrangement joins TRBV30 to TRBJ2-6; 8 bases line up with TRBD1. This CDR3 comprises 18 residues. Germline values: CDR1 GTSNPN, CDR2 SVGIG (reference sequence). V lost 0 bases and J lost 0; bases outside the gene matches: 7. The CDR3 spells CAWSVLDRVRSGANVLTF. The CDR3 DNA is TGTGCCTGGAGTGTACTGGACAGGGTTCGCTCTGGGGCCAACGTCCTGACTTTC.

The chain carries TRBV6-6 and TRBJ1-1; perhaps TRBD1 as D (6 bases). The CDR3 loop spans 14 amino acids. Germline V gene data show CDR1 as MNHNY and CDR2 as SVGAGI (reference sequence). Trimming pared 10 bases from V and 1 base from J, leaving 16 bases between. Written as DNA, the CDR3 is TGTGCCACCGCGTCGGGACATCAGAACACTGAAGCTTTCTTT. It translates to CATASGHQNTEAFF.

V usage is TRBV30 and J usage is TRBJ1-5; D is possibly TRBD1 (5 bases). Germline values: CDR1 GTSNPN, CDR2 SVGIG (reference sequence). The length of the CDR3 is 15 residues. Deletions cut 0 bases from V and 0 bases from J, with 9 bases between. The CDR3 sequence: CAWSVARDSNQPQHF. In nucleotides, the CDR3 is TGTGCCTGGAGTGTGGCCAGGGATAGCAATCAGCCCCAGCATTTT.

The chain combines TRBV15 with TRBJ1-2, with a possible D match to TRBD1 (6 bases). V shed 3 bases and J shed 0 bases, with 17 bases lying between them. CDR1 is LNHNV, CDR2 YYDKDF, per germline (reference sequence). This CDR3 has 17 residues. CDR3 sequence reads: CATSRDSTASANYGYTF. The CDR3 DNA reads TGTGCCACCAGCAGGGACAGTACCGCCTCGGCTAACTATGGCTACACCTTC.

The J gene is TRBJ1-1, the V gene TRBV27, with TRBD1 matching over 7 bases. The CDR3 extends over 13 amino acids. Germline CDR1 reads MNHEY; CDR2 reads SMNVEV (reference sequence). With 5 bases clipped from V and 4 bases from J, the junction kept 4 bases outside the gene matches. The CDR3 DNA reads TGTGCCAGCAGTCGACAGGGCCCCACTGAAGCTTTCTTT. Its protein is CASSRQGPTEAFF.

V and J are TRBV27 and TRBJ1-5, with 9 nucleotides matching TRBD1. CDR3 length: 14 amino acids. V gave up 5 bases and J gave up 6 bases; unmatched junction bases: 5. Germline loops: CDR1 MNHEY, CDR2 SMNVEV (reference sequence). The CDR3 protein is CASSAGTGIQPQHF. In DNA, the CDR3 is TGTGCCAGCAGTGCCGGGACAGGGATTCAGCCCCAGCATTTT.

V and J are TRBV7-2 and TRBJ2-1; 14 bases agree with TRBD2. V lost 2 bases and J lost 7; bases outside the gene matches: 7. CDR3 length: 17 residues. Germline V gene sequence: CDR1 SGHTA, CDR2 FQGNSA. The CDR3 region is CASSLRGTSGSSNEQFF. As DNA, the CDR3 is TGTGCCAGCAGCTTACGTGGGACTAGCGGGAGCTCGAATGAGCAGTTCTTC.

The chain carries TRBV6-1 and TRBJ1-2, with TRBD1 as a possible D gene (5 bases). The V gene's germline CDR1 is MNHNS and CDR2 SASEGT. V shed 4 bases and J shed 2 bases, with 14 bases lying between them. This CDR3 is 15 amino acids long. Written as DNA, the CDR3 is TGTGCCAGCAGTGTGACGACAGCTAAGAACTATGGCTACACCTTC. It is translated as CASSVTTAKNYGYTF.

V gene TRBV6-1 combines with J gene TRBJ1-2; TRBD1 might be the D (6 bases). Germline values: CDR1 MNHNS, CDR2 SASEGT. This CDR3 spans 12 amino acids. Trimming took off 5 bases at V and 7 bases at J, with 11 bases between the two ends. CDR3 in amino acids: CASSHRESGYTF. Here the CDR3 DNA reads TGTGCCAGCAGTCACAGGGAGAGTGGCTACACCTTC.

The chain employs TRBV20-1 and TRBJ1-2, with no clear D. Germline V gene sequence: CDR1 DFQATT, CDR2 SNEGSKA (reference sequence). V was clipped by 6 bases and J by 5 bases, with 10 bases between them. The length of the CDR3 is 11 residues. The CDR3 sequence is CSALGEYGYTF. CDR3 DNA sequence: TGCAGTGCCCTTGGAGAGTATGGCTACACCTTC.

The chain links TRBV7-9 to TRBJ1-2, with D unresolved. The V end was cut by 3 bases, the J end by 5 bases, with 7 bases between. Germline assignment: CDR1 SEHNR and CDR2 FQNEAQ (reference sequence). This CDR3 region has 12 residues. The CDR3 is CASSFTEYGYTF. CDR3 sequence (DNA): TGTGCCAGCAGCTTTACTGAATATGGCTACACCTTC.

The V gene is TRBV2, the J gene TRBJ1-4; 7 nucleotides match TRBD1. The CDR3 is 14 amino acids. Germline values: CDR1 SNHLY, CDR2 FYNNEI. With V trimmed by 7 bases and J by 0 bases, 2 bases remained unmatched. CDR3 bases: TGTGCCAGCAATCAGGGGGCAACTAATGAAAAACTGTTTTTT. Its protein is CASNQGATNEKLFF.

The chain has TRBV5-1 and TRBJ2-1; 10 bases match TRBD2. V was pared by 2 bases and J by 8 bases, with 7 bases of the junction left unmatched. The CDR3 runs 15 residues. From germline, CDR1 is SGHRS and CDR2 YFSETQ. CDR3 region: CASSLEREGRDEQFF. The CDR3 bases are TGCGCCAGCAGCTTAGAGCGGGAGGGCCGCGATGAGCAGTTCTTC. Drawing the rest from reference TRBV5-1 and TRBJ2-1, the complete variable domain is KAGVTQTPRYLIKTRGQQVTLSCSPISGHRSVSWYQQTPGQGLQFLFEYFSETQRNKGNFPGRFSGRQFSNSRSEMNVSTLELGDSALYLCASSLEREGRDEQFFGPGTRLTVL.

A single count supports this clone. The V call is TRBV19, the J call TRBJ1-5; D unresolved. The V gene's germline CDR1 is LNHDA and CDR2 SQIVND (reference sequence). This CDR3 region has 16 residues. The ends were cut back, 0 bases at V and 1 base at J, with 10 bases in the middle. DNA of the CDR3: TGTGCCAGTAGTATAGATCGTCCGGTCAGCAATCAGCCCCAGCATTTT. Translation: CASSIDRPVSNQPQHF.

V usage is TRBV7-9 and J usage is TRBJ1-6; tentative D call: TRBD1 (5 bases). The CDR3 is made up of 15 amino acids. Germline CDR1 and CDR2: SEHNR and FQNEAQ (reference sequence). V was trimmed by 5 bases and J by 9 bases, leaving 17 bases between them. The CDR3 loop is CASSRDSPSGSPLHF. The CDR3, as DNA: TGTGCCAGCAGCCGTGACAGCCCAAGTGGTTCACCCCTCCACTTT.

This clone was seen a single time. V is TRBV7-3 and J is TRBJ2-5, with 10 positions matching TRBD1. Germline V gene sequence: CDR1 SGHTA, CDR2 FQGTGA. The V and J ends lost 5 bases and 2 bases, in that order; junction bases with no gene match: 5. The CDR3 consists of 15 residues. Written as DNA, the CDR3 is TGTGCCAGCAGCCCCATGGGACAGGGGCAAGAGACCCAGTACTTC. It specifies CASSPMGQGQETQYF.

The rearrangement joins TRBV11-2 to TRBJ2-1, with 11 bases matching TRBD1. Trimming cost V 4 bases and J 6 bases; bases outside gene matches: 8. Germline CDR1 is SGHAT and CDR2 is FQNNGV. The CDR3 length is 16 residues. CDR3: CASSSVQDRGPNEQFF. The CDR3 bases are TGTGCCAGCAGCTCTGTACAGGACAGGGGGCCCAATGAGCAGTTCTTC.

This clone was seen a handful of times. This chain connects TRBV6-1 to TRBJ2-1; D possibly corresponds to TRBD2 (5 bases). This CDR3 is 15 amino acids long. The germline V and J ends were trimmed by 6 bases and 0 bases, with 12 bases remaining between them. The germline CDR1 and CDR2 sequences are MNHNS and SASEGT. This CDR3 is CASRRGLSSYNEQFF. DNA of the CDR3: TGTGCCAGCAGGAGAGGGCTCTCCTCCTACAATGAGCAGTTCTTC.

The V and J genes are TRBV28 and TRBJ2-7, with 9 bases fitting TRBD1. This CDR3 comprises 15 residues. Germline V gene lookup returns CDR1 MDHEN and CDR2 SYDVKM. J lost 0 bases, V lost 8 bases, and 8 bases had no gene match. As DNA, the CDR3 is TGTGCCAGCTGCCGAGTGACAGGGGGCTCCTACGAGCAGTACTTC. Translated: CASCRVTGGSYEQYF.

Concerning this clone itself: The sample holds other DNA sequences that translate to the same CDR3. The chain links TRBV4-1 to TRBJ1-2; the match to TRBD1 covers 9 bases. CDR3 length: 15 amino acids. Germline trimming cut 4 bases from V and 4 bases from J; bases unmatched to any gene: 7. Per germline, CDR1 MGHRA and CDR2 YSYEKL. The CDR3 DNA follows: TGCGCCAGCAGCCCTACAGGGGGCACTGGCTATGGCTACACCTTC. This codes for CASSPTGGTGYGYTF.